This entry concerns a single T cell receptor (beta chain). V shed 4 bases and J shed 1 base, with 16 bases lying between them. CDR3 length: 16 amino acids. Germline V gene lookup returns CDR1 KGHSH and CDR2 LQKENI. It was CD45RO-negative cells, positively selected for CCR7, that made up naive CD8 cells, with terminally differentiated effector memory CD45RA+ cells excluded. In the original processing: In the immunoSEQ data, sequences were junction-only and lacked quality scores, so filtering differed. Sequencing was performed with immunoSEQ multiplex PCR; in TCRdb, only in-frame clones are kept and a portion is missing. D and trimming were read from the DNA, whereas the V and J calls and clone size are those reported in that table. Of some 2.1 million clones listed, about 95% were seen once; the top ten hold around 1.1%. This specimen belongs to a study of shared clonotypes between healthy human individuals. About the study: Donor composition was a couple of women and a few men, aged 18 to 49.

The TCR was taken from a man younger than 35 in good health. The sample taken for sequencing was naive CD8+ T cells sorted from blood. The chain couples TRBV18 to TRBJ1-2; no clear D gene. In DNA form, the CDR3 reads TGTGCCAGCTCACAAGGCCCGGGCCATAATAACTATGGCTACACCTTC. Its translation: CASSQGPGHNNYGYTF. Filled out from reference TRBV18 and TRBJ1-2, the complete variable domain reads NAGVMQNPRHLVRRRGQEARLRCSPMKGHSHVYWYRQLPEEGLKFMVYLQKENIIDESGMPKERFSAEFPKEGPSILRIQQVVRGDSAAYFCASSQGPGHNNYGYTFGSGTRLTVV.